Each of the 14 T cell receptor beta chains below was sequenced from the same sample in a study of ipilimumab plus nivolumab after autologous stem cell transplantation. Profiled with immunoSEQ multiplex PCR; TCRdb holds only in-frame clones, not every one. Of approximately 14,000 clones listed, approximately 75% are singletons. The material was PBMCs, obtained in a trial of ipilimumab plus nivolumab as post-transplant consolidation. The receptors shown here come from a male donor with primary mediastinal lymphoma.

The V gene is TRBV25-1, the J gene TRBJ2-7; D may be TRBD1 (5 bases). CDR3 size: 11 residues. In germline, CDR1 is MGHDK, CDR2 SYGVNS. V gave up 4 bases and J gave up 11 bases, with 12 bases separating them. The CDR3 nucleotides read TGTGCCAGCAGTGCGGGTCAGACAGAGTACTTC. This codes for CASSAGQTEYF.

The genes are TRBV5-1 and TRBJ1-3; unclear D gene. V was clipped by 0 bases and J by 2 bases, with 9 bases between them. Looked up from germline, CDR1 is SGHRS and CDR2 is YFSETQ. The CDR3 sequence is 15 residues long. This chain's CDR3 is CASSLDGVTGNTIYF. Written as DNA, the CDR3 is TGCGCCAGCAGCTTGGATGGGGTGACTGGAAACACCATATATTTT.

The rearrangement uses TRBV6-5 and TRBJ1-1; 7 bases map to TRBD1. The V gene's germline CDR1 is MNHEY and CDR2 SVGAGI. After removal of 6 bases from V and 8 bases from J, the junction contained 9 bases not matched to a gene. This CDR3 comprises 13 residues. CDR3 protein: CASSVDRPTEAFF. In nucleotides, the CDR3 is TGTGCCAGCAGCGTGGACAGGCCCACGGAAGCTTTCTTT.

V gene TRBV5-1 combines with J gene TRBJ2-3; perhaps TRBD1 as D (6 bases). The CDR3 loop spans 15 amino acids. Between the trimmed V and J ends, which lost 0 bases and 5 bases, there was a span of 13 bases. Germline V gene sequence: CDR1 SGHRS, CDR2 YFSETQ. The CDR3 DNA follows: TGCGCCAGCAGCTTGGGGGGGCTAGCCGGAGATACGCAGTATTTT. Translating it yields CASSLGGLAGDTQYF. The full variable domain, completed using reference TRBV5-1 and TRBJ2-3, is KAGVTQTPRYLIKTRGQQVTLSCSPISGHRSVSWYQQTPGQGLQFLFEYFSETQRNKGNFPGRFSGRQFSNSRSEMNVSTLELGDSALYLCASSLGGLAGDTQYFGPGTRLTVL.

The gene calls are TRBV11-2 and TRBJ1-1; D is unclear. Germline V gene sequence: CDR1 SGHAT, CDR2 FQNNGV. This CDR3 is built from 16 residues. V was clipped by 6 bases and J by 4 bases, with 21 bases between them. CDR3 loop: CASRRDLVVIGTEAFF. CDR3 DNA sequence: TGTGCCAGCAGGCGAGATTTGGTGGTGATTGGCACTGAAGCTTTCTTT. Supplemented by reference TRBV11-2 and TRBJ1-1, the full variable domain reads EAGVAQSPRYKIIEKRQSVAFWCNPISGHATLYWYQQILGQGPKLLIQFQNNGVVDDSQLPKDRFSAERLKGVDSTLKIQPAKLEDSAVYLCASRRDLVVIGTEAFFGQGTRLTVV.

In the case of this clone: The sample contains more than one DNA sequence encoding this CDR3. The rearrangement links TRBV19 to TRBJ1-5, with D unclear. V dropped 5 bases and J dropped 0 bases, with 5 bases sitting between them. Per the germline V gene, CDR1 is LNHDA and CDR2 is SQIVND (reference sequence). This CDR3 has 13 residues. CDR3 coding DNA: TGTGCCAGTAGTGGGCATAGCAATCAGCCCCAGCATTTT. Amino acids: CASSGHSNQPQHF. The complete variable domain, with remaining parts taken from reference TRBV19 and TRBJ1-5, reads DGGITQSPKYLFRKEGQNVTLSCEQNLNHDAMYWYRQDPGQGLRLIYYSQIVNDFQKGDIAEGYSVSREKKESFPLTVTSAQKNPTAFYLCASSGHSNQPQHFGDGTRLSIL.

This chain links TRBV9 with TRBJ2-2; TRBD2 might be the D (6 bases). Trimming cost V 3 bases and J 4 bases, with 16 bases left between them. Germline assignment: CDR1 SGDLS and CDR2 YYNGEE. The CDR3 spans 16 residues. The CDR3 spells CASSDPLGGTTGELFF. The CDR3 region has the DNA TGTGCCAGCAGCGATCCCTTGGGGGGAACCACCGGGGAGCTGTTTTTT. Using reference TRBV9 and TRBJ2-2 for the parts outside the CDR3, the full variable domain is DSGVTQTPKHLITATGQRVTLRCSPRSGDLSVYWYQQSLDQGLQFLIQYYNGEERAKGNILERFSAQQFPDLHSELNLSSLELGDSALYFCASSDPLGGTTGELFFGEGSRLTVL.

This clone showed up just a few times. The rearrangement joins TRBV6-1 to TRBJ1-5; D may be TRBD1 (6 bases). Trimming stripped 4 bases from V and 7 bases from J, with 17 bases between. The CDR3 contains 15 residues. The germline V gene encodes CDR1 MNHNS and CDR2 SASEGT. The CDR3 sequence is CASSVTGTQGQPQHF. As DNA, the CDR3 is TGTGCCAGCAGTGTAACAGGTACTCAGGGGCAGCCCCAGCATTTT.

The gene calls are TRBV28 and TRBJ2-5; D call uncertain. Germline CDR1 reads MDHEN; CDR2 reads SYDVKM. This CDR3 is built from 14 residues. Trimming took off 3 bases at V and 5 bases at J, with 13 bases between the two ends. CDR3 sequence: CASSFGGEWETQYF. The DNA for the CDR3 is TGTGCCAGCAGTTTTGGTGGGGAATGGGAGACCCAGTACTTC.

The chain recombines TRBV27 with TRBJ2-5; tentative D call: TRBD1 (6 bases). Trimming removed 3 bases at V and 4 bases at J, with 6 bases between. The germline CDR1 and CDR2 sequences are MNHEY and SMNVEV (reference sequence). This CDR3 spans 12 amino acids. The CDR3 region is CASSFRGETQYF. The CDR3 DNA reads TGTGCCAGCAGTTTCAGGGGAGAGACCCAGTACTTC.

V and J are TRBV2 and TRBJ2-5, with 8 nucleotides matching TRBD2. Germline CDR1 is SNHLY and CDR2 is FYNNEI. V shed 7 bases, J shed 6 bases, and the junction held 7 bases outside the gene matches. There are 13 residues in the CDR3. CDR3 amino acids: CASNLGGGKTQYF. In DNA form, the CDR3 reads TGTGCCAGCAATCTCGGGGGGGGGAAGACCCAGTACTTC.

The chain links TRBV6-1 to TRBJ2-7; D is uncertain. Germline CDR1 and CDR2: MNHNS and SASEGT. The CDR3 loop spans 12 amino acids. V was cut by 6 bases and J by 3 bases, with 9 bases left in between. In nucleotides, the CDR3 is TGTGCCAGCAGCCGTATTATCTACGAGCAGTACTTC. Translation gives CASSRIIYEQYF.

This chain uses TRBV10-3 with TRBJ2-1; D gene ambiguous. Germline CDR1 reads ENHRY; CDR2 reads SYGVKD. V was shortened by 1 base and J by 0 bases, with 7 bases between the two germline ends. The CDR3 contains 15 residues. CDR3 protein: CAISELALSYNEQFF. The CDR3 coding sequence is TGTGCCATCAGTGAGTTGGCCCTCTCCTACAATGAGCAGTTCTTC.

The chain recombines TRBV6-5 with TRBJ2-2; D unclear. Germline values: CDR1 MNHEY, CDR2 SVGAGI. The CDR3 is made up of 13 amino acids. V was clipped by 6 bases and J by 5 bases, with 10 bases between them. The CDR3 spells CASSRGVTGELFF. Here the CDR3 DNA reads TGTGCCAGCAGCCGTGGGGTTACCGGGGAGCTGTTTTTT.